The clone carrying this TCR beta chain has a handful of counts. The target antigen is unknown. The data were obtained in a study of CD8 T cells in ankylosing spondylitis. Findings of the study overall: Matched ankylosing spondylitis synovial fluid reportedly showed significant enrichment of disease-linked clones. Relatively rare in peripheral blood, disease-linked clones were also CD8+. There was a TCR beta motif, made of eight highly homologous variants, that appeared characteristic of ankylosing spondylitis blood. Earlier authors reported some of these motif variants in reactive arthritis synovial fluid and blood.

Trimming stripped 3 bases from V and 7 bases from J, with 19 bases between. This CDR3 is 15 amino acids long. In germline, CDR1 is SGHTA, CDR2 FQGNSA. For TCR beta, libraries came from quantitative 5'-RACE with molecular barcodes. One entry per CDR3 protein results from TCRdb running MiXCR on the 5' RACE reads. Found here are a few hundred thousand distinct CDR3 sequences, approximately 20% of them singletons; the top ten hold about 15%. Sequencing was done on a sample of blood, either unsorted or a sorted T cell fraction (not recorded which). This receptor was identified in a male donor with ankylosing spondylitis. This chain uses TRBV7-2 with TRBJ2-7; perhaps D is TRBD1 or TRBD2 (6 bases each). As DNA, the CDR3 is TGTGCCAGCAGCTTTGGTTATGGGGGGCAGAGGGAGCAGTACTTC. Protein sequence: CASSFGYGGQREQYF.